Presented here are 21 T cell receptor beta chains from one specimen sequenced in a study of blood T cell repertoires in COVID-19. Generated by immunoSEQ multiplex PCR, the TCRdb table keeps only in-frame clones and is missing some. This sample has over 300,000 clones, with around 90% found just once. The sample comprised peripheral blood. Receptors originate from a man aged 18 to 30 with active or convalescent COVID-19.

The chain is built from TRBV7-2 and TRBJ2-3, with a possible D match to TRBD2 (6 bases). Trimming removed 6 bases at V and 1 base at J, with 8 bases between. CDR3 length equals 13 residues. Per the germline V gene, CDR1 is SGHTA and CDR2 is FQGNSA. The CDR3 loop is CASRWGGTDTQYF. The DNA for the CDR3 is TGTGCCAGCAGGTGGGGGGGCACAGATACGCAGTATTTT.

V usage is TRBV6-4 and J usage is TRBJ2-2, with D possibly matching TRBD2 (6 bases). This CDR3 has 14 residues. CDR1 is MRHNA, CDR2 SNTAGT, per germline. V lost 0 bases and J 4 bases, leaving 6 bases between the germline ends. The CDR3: CASSDSAGTGELFF. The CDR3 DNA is TGTGCCAGCAGTGACTCAGCGGGCACCGGGGAGCTGTTTTTT.

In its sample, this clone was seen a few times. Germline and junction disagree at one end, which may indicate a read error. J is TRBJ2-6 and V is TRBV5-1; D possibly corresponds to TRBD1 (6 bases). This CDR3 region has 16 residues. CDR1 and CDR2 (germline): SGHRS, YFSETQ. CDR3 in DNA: TGCGCCAGCAGCGGGGACACAGGGTCTGGGGCCAACGTGCTGACTTTC. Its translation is CASSGDTGSGANVLTF.

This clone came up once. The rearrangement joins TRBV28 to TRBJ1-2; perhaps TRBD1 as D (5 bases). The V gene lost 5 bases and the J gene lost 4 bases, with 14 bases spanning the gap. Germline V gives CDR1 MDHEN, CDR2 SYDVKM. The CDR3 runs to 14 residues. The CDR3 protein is CASSTPPTAYGYTF. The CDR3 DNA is TGTGCCAGCAGTACCCCCCCGACAGCCTATGGCTACACCTTC.

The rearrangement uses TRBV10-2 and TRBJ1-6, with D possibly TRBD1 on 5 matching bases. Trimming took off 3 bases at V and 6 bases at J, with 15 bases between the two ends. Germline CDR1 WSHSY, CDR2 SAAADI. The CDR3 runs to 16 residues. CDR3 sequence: CASSEGRGTGNSPLHF. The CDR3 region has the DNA TGCGCCAGCAGTGAAGGTAGGGGAACCGGTAATTCACCCCTCCACTTT.

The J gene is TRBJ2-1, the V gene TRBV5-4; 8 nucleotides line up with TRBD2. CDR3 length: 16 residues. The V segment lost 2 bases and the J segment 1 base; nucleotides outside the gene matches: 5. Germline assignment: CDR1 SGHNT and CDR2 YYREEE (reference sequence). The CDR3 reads CASSFGLAQSYNEQFF. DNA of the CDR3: TGTGCCAGCAGCTTTGGACTAGCTCAATCCTACAATGAGCAGTTCTTC.

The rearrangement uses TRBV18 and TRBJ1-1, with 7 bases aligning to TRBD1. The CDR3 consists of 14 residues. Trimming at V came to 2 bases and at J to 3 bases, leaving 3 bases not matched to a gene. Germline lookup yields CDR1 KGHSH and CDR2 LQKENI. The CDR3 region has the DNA TGTGCCAGCTCACCAATCACAGGGGACACTGAAGCTTTCTTT. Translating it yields CASSPITGDTEAFF.

The CDR3 DNA is TGTGCCAGCCGATCCCAGGTAGCCTACGAGCAGTACTTC. This sequence encodes CASRSQVAYEQYF. The chain uses TRBV3-1 (or the pseudogene TRBV3-2) and TRBJ2-7, with D unresolved. Between the trimmed V and J ends, which lost 8 bases and 2 bases, there was a span of 13 bases. Germline CDR1 is LGHDT and CDR2 is YNNKEL (reference sequence). This CDR3 region has 13 residues.

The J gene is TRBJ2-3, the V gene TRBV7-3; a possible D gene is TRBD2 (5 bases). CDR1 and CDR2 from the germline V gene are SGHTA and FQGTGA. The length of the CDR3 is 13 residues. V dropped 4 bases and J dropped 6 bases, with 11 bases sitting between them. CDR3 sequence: CASSSTGWDTQYF. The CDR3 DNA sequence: TGTGCCAGCAGCTCCACGGGGTGGGATACGCAGTATTTT.

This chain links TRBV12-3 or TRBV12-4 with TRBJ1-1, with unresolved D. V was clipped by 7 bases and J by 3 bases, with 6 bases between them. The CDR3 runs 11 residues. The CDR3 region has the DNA TGTGCCAGCACCAATTACACTGAAGCTTTCTTT. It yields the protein CASTNYTEAFF.

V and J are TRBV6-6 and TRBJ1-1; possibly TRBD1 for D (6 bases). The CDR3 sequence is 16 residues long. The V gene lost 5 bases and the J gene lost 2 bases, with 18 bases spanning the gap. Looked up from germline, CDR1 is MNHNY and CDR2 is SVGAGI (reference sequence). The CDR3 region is CASSPRGARRNTEAFF. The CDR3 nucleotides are TGTGCCAGCAGTCCCCGGGGGGCCAGACGAAACACTGAAGCTTTCTTT.

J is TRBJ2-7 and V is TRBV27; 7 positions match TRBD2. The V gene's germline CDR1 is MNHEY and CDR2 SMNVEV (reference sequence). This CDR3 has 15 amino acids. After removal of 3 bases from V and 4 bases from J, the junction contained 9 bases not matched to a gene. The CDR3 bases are TGTGCCAGCAGTTTGAGCGGGGTGGGGTTTTACGAGCAGTACTTC. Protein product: CASSLSGVGFYEQYF.

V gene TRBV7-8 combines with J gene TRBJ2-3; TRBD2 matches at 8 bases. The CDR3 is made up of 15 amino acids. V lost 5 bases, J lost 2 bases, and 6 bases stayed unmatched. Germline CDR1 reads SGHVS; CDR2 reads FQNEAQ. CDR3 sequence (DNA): TGTGCCAGCAGCGTAGAACTAGCGGACACAGATACGCAGTATTTT. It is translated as CASSVELADTDTQYF. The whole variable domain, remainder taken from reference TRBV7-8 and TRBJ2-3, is GAGVSQSPRYKVAKRGQDVALRCDPISGHVSLFWYQQALGQGPEFLTYFQNEAQLDKSGLPSDRFFAERPEGSVSTLKIQRTQQEDSAVYLCASSVELADTDTQYFGPGTRLTVL.

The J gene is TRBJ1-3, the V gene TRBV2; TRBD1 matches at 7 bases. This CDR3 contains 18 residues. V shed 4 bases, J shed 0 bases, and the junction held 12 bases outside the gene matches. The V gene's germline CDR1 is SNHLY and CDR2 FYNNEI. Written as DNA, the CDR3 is TGTGCCAGCAGTGGATGGGACAGCGATGTTTACTCTGGAAACACCATATATTTT. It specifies CASSGWDSDVYSGNTIYF.

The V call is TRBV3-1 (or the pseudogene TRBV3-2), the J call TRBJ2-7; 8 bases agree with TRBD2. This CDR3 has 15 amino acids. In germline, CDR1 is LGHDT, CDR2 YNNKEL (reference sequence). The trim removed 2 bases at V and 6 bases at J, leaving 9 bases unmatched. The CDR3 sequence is CASSQTPGLGVEQYF. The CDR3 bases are TGTGCCAGCAGCCAAACACCGGGACTAGGGGTCGAGCAGTACTTC.

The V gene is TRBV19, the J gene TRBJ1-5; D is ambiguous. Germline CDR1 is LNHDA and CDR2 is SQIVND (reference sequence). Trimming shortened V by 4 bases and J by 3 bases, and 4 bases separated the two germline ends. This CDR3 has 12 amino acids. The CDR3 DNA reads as TGTGCCAGTAGTACCTTCAATCAGCCCCAGCATTTT. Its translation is CASSTFNQPQHF.

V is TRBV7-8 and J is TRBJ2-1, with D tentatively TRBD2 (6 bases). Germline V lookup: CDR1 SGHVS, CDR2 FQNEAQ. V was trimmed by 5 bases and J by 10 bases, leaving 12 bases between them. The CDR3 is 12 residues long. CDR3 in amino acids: CASSRDFREQFF. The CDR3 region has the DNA TGTGCCAGCAGCCGGGACTTCCGAGAGCAGTTCTTC.

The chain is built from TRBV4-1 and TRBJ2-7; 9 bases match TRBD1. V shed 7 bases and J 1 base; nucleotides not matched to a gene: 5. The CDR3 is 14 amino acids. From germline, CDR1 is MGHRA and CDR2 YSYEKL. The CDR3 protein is CASKPGQGSYEQYF. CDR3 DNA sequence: TGCGCCAGCAAACCGGGACAGGGATCCTACGAGCAGTACTTC.

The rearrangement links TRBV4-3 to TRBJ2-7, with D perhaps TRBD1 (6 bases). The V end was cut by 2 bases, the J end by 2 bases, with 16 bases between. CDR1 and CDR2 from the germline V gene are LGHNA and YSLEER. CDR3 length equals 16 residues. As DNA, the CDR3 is TGCGCCAGCAGCCAATTCTTCACAGGGAACACCTACGAGCAGTACTTC. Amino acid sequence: CASSQFFTGNTYEQYF.

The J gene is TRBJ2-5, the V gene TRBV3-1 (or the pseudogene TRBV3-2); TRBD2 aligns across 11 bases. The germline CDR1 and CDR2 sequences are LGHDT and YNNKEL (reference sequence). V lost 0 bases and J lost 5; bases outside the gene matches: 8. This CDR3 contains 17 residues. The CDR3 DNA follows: TGTGCCAGCAGCCAAGAGCTAGCGGGAGGATCCGGGGAGACCCAGTACTTC. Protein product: CASSQELAGGSGETQYF.

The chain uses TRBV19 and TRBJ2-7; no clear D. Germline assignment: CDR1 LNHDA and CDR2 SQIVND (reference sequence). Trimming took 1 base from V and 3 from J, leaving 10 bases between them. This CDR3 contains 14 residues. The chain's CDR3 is CASSIGYRGYEQYF. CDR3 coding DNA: TGTGCCAGTAGTATAGGCTATCGAGGCTACGAGCAGTACTTC.